The 19 T cell receptor beta chains listed next were all sequenced from one sample in a study of cytomegalovirus exposure and HLA in healthy donors. 60 Vbeta and 13 Jbeta primers were used in PCR. Generated by immunoSEQ multiplex PCR, the TCRdb table keeps only in-frame clones and is missing some. The profile shows about 90,000 clones, over 65% of them singletons. Sequencing was performed on PBMCs. Every receptor here comes from a woman in her thirties or forties in good health and CMV-seropositive.

The J gene is TRBJ2-1, the V gene TRBV5-1; no reliable D call. The CDR3 extends over 13 amino acids. Trimming took off 3 bases at V and 5 bases at J, with 9 bases between the two ends. Per germline, CDR1 SGHRS and CDR2 YFSETQ. CDR3 sequence: CASSSVADNEQFF. The DNA of the CDR3 is TGCGCCAGCAGCTCCGTTGCGGACAATGAGCAGTTCTTC.

The chain recombines TRBV28 with TRBJ1-2, with TRBD1 matching over 7 bases. Looked up from germline, CDR1 is MDHEN and CDR2 is SYDVKM. J was trimmed by 4 bases and V by 2 bases; bases with no gene match: 1. This CDR3 comprises 13 residues. For the CDR3, the DNA is TGTGCCAGCAGTTTAAGGGACAGCTATGGCTACACCTTC. Its protein product is CASSLRDSYGYTF.

This rearrangement joins TRBV10-3 to TRBJ2-1; 10 nucleotides line up with TRBD2. Germline V CDR1 and CDR2: ENHRY, SYGVKD. This CDR3 contains 17 residues. V was clipped by 0 bases and J by 7 bases; unmatched bases: 9. The CDR3 nucleotides are TGTGCCATCAGTGAGTCGCAAGGGCTAGCGGGAGTAAATGAGCAGTTCTTC. The encoded protein is CAISESQGLAGVNEQFF.

This clone occurred a few times. The V gene is TRBV27, the J gene TRBJ2-1; D perhaps matches TRBD2 (5 bases). V lost 5 bases to trimming and J lost 3 bases, with 17 bases between them. The germline gives CDR1 MNHEY, CDR2 SMNVEV (reference sequence). The CDR3 runs 16 residues. The CDR3 sequence: CASSILPTSFYNEQFF. CDR3 sequence (DNA): TGTGCCAGCAGTATCCTACCTACTAGTTTCTACAATGAGCAGTTCTTC.

This chain uses TRBV6-1 with TRBJ2-3, with 7 bases lining up with TRBD1. The germline V gene encodes CDR1 MNHNS and CDR2 SASEGT. The V and J ends lost 2 bases and 3 bases, in that order; junction bases with no gene match: 8. This CDR3 has 16 residues. This CDR3 reads CASSESRGIGTDTQYF. The CDR3 bases are TGTGCCAGCAGTGAATCCAGGGGGATTGGGACAGATACGCAGTATTTT.

The gene calls are TRBV5-4 and TRBJ2-3, with 7 nucleotides matching TRBD1. V shed 9 bases and J 0 bases; nucleotides not matched to a gene: 7. The CDR3 is 14 residues long. Germline lookup yields CDR1 SGHNT and CDR2 YYREEE (reference sequence). CDR3 DNA: TGTGCCATATATACAGGGGCTAGCACAGATACGCAGTATTTT. Translated: CAIYTGASTDTQYF.

The chain combines TRBV6-1 with TRBJ1-2, with a possible D match to TRBD1 (5 bases). The V end lost 6 bases, the J end lost 3 bases, and 11 bases lay between the germline ends. This CDR3 has 13 amino acids. Germline CDR1 and CDR2: MNHNS and SASEGT. The CDR3, as DNA: TGTGCCAGCAGGACGACAGACTACTATGGCTACACCTTC. Protein: CASRTTDYYGYTF.

The rearrangement joins TRBV5-6 to TRBJ2-5, with 11 bases identical to TRBD2. The germline V gene has CDR1 SGHDT and CDR2 YYEEEE. The CDR3 totals 15 residues. Trimming took 1 base from V and 4 from J; bases not matched to a gene: 3. In DNA, the CDR3 is TGTGCCAGCAGCTTGTCTAGCGGGGGGTCAGAGACCCAGTACTTC. Its protein product is CASSLSSGGSETQYF.

This clone was seen just once. CDR3 amino acids: CSAGRDTEAFF. As DNA, the CDR3 is TGCAGTGCAGGCAGGGACACTGAAGCTTTCTTT. V gene TRBV20-1 combines with J gene TRBJ1-1, with a weak D call TRBD1 (5 bases). V dropped 6 bases and J dropped 3 bases, with 8 bases sitting between them. CDR1 and CDR2 from the germline V gene are DFQATT and SNEGSKA (reference sequence). The CDR3 is 11 residues long.

The rearrangement uses TRBV19 and TRBJ2-5; the match to TRBD1 covers 9 bases. With 7 bases clipped from V and 4 bases from J, the junction kept 10 bases outside the gene matches. The CDR3 extends over 15 amino acids. Germline values: CDR1 LNHDA, CDR2 SQIVND (reference sequence). CDR3 nucleotide sequence: TGTGCCAGTACTAATCCGGGACAGGGTTTAGAGACCCAGTACTTC. It translates to CASTNPGQGLETQYF.

The rearrangement links TRBV11-2 to TRBJ2-2; weak D call: TRBD1 (6 bases). This CDR3 region has 14 residues. Germline loops: CDR1 SGHAT, CDR2 FQNNGV. V lost 4 bases and J lost 3, with 9 bases in between. CDR3 loop: CASSSGQHTGELFF. DNA for the CDR3: TGTGCCAGCAGCTCCGGACAGCACACCGGGGAGCTGTTTTTT.

The rearrangement uses TRBV11-2 and TRBJ2-7, with D perhaps matching TRBD2 (6 bases). The CDR3 length is 15 residues. V lost 8 bases and J 0 bases, leaving 17 bases between the germline ends. Germline V gene data show CDR1 as SGHAT and CDR2 as FQNNGV. Written as DNA, the CDR3 is TGTGCCAGCGGACCGGGGGAGCGGATCTCCTACGAGCAGTACTTC. It translates to CASGPGERISYEQYF.

V and J are TRBV7-9 and TRBJ2-3; D perhaps matches TRBD2 (6 bases). CDR1 is SEHNR, CDR2 FQNEAQ, per germline (reference sequence). The CDR3 is made up of 18 amino acids. The ends were cut back, 5 bases at V and 3 bases at J, with 24 bases in the middle. CDR3 bases: TGTGCCAGCAGCCCCCACTCCCAACTAGCTTGGGATACAGATACGCAGTATTTT. Encoded protein: CASSPHSQLAWDTDTQYF.

The CDR3 coding sequence is TGTGCCAGCAGTTTCCTAACTAGCGGGCTCTACAATGAGCAGTTCTTC. Its translation is CASSFLTSGLYNEQFF. This sequence joins TRBV27 and TRBJ2-1, with TRBD2 identical over 9 bases. The CDR3 extends over 16 amino acids. Germline V gene lookup returns CDR1 MNHEY and CDR2 SMNVEV (reference sequence). V was clipped by 3 bases and J by 3 bases; unmatched bases: 6.

By its share, this clone is medium-sized. The chain is built from TRBV11-2 and TRBJ1-1; a weak D match, TRBD1 (5 bases). V lost 1 base and J 7 bases, leaving 10 bases between the germline ends. Germline assignment: CDR1 SGHAT and CDR2 FQNNGV. The CDR3 runs to 13 residues. Written as DNA, the CDR3 is TGTGCCAGCAGCTTAGGGGCAGGGTTTGAAGCTTTCTTT. Its translation is CASSLGAGFEAFF.

This clone was counted only a few times. The genes are TRBV4-2 and TRBJ1-4; 9 nucleotides align to TRBD1. The CDR3 is made up of 14 amino acids. Germline CDR1 reads LGHNA; CDR2 reads YNFKEQ. V shed 5 bases, J shed 5 bases, and the junction held 3 bases outside the gene matches. As DNA, the CDR3 is TGTGCCAGCAGCTTGGACAGGGGAAATGAAAAACTGTTTTTT. It is translated as CASSLDRGNEKLFF.

The chain employs TRBV5-1 and TRBJ2-3, with TRBD2 identical over 16 bases. V lost 4 bases, J lost 4 bases, and 12 bases stayed unmatched. Germline V gene lookup returns CDR1 SGHRS and CDR2 YFSETQ. The CDR3 is 19 amino acids. The CDR3 sequence is CASSPAGTSGRAGADTQYF. As DNA, the CDR3 is TGCGCCAGCAGCCCAGCCGGGACTAGCGGGAGGGCCGGGGCAGATACGCAGTATTTT. Looking up the rest from reference TRBV5-1 and TRBJ2-3 gives the full variable domain: KAGVTQTPRYLIKTRGQQVTLSCSPISGHRSVSWYQQTPGQGLQFLFEYFSETQRNKGNFPGRFSGRQFSNSRSEMNVSTLELGDSALYLCASSPAGTSGRAGADTQYFGPGTRLTVL.

The J gene is TRBJ1-4, the V gene TRBV5-1; 9 bases agree with TRBD1. The V segment lost 4 bases and the J segment 8 bases; nucleotides outside the gene matches: 9. This CDR3 has 15 residues. In germline, CDR1 is SGHRS, CDR2 YFSETQ. CDR3 in amino acids: CASSVGQGIGEKLFF. CDR3 nucleotides: TGCGCCAGCAGCGTTGGACAGGGGATCGGGGAAAAACTGTTTTTT.

This sequence joins TRBV19 and TRBJ1-1, with D uncertain. CDR3 length equals 14 residues. Germline loops: CDR1 LNHDA, CDR2 SQIVND (reference sequence). With 6 bases removed from V and 4 bases from J, the gap between germline ends came to 15 bases. DNA of the CDR3: TGTGCCAGTAGCCCGGCGGAGGAATCCACTGAAGCTTTCTTT. Protein: CASSPAEESTEAFF.